This TCR beta chain was sequenced in a study of neurological immune-mediated disorders (dated by TCRdb to between 2018 and 2021). Concerning the study at large: Among the approximately 35 multiple sclerosis patients, relapsing-remitting MS was present in approximately 31 and secondary progressive MS was present in 3. The study compared peripheral blood TCR-beta repertoires of HTLV-I-associated myelopathy (HAM/TSP) patients, multiple sclerosis patients and healthy controls using UMI-based sequencing. Alongside PBMC samples, the set of approximately 100 TCR-beta libraries contained longitudinal samples, technical triplicates, and paired CD4+ and CD8+ T-cell subsets that had been sorted. The cohort included about 70 subjects: 14 with HAM/TSP, approximately 35 with multiple sclerosis, and around 20 healthy controls. Broad study findings and their caveats: Repertoires from 18 of 34 MS patients were grouped by phylogenetic analysis into a cluster of related CDR3 sequences, suggesting a possible repertoire-level signature. The MS cluster showed no association with clinical or MRI features, and the authors stated that larger cohorts are needed. TCR clonal expansion was highest in HAM/TSP patients and lowest in MS patients, with MS patients falling below even healthy controls. No identical CDR3 amino acid sequences were shared among expanded clones across subjects, suggesting private TCR-beta repertoires in all groups.

V and J are truncated by 6 bases and 1 base respectively, leaving an intervening sequence of 11 bases. Taken from cysteine to phenylalanine, the CDR3 has 14 residues. The read is trimmed to its CDR3 DNA, 42 bases read in frame from base 1. On this clonotype: Its antigen specificity is not known. The record has no base qualities; no much larger clone is one base away.

cDNA was synthesized by template-switch 5'RACE using a primer with a 10-nucleotide random unique molecular identifier that tagged each TCR transcript. Every sequencing run yielded over 190 million TCR-beta sequences covering 15-18 subjects. The RNeasy kit was used for extraction of total RNA. The KAPA Real-time Library Amplification kit was used to amplify TCR-beta VDJ regions with primers for the TCR constant region and the 5'RACE anchor. A first PCR added sample indexes and Illumina adaptors, and a second PCR then raised library yield. After Ampure bead purification, the roughly 650 bp TCR product was size-selected on a 2% E-gel SizeSelection system. Before pooling, library quality was assessed on a Bioanalyzer, concentration was determined with Qubit, and library quantification was performed with the Kapa Library Quantification kit. An Illumina HiSeq 2500 was used to sequence the libraries paired-end at 2 x 150 bp. To increase sequence diversity, roughly 24-31% phiX was spiked into each library pool. For the original study's pipeline: The UMI-based MiGEC pipeline processed quality-filtered reads and removed over 80% of raw TCR sequences during error correction. IMGT germline references were used for alignment of VDJ genes, and clonotypes were defined by a unique CDR3 amino acid sequence together with V-J genes. Clonal expansion, Shannon diversity, and CDR3 relatedness (CalcPairwiseDistances, ClusterSamples) were evaluated with VDJtools, and phylogenetic trees were built with CLCbio workbench. A clone was classed as expanded if it had 8 or more unique UMIs, a cutoff based on coefficient-of-variation modelling across technical triplicates. TCRdb reran the public reads through fastp at Q25 and MiXCR, keeping productive beta chains. Here each entry gathers all rows of one CDR3 protein and keeps the most common genes and DNA. These V and J calls are TCRdb output, not the study's own analysis. The sample table lists about 82,000 distinct CDR3 sequences, just over 2.5% of them with a count of one. The ten biggest clones cover about 1.1% of the sample.

Libraries from unsorted PBMCs were made from 2 million PBMCs kept in RNAlater at -80 degrees C until RNA extraction. Multiple sclerosis patients were enrolled in a US clinical protocol evaluating disease progression by magnetic resonance imaging. Peripheral blood underwent Ficoll-Hypaque density gradient centrifugation to isolate PBMCs, which were then cryopreserved in liquid nitrogen. Specimen: PBMCs. The source is a woman in her twenties or thirties with multiple sclerosis. The chain is assembled from TRBV12-3 or TRBV12-4 and TRBJ2-3; a weak D assignment points to TRBD2 (6 bases agree). CDR3 loop: CASSRERGTDTQYF. The nucleotides are TGTGCCAGCAGCCGGGAGCGGGGCACAGATACGCAGTATTTT.